The 19 T cell receptor beta chains below all came from one sample that was sequenced in a study of T-cell memory formation after mild COVID-19. TCRdb re-called the 5' RACE reads through MiXCR, storing one row per CDR3 protein. Among fewer than 350,000 distinct CDR3 sequences listed, around 8% were seen once. Sequenced material: PBMCs or a T cell subset sorted from them (not recorded which). The receptors stem from a man between 18 and 29 years old who had mild COVID-19 (a few samples of this study predate the infection). Cell type and time point are not known.

In this sample, this clonotype turned up many times. This rearrangement joins TRBV7-2 to TRBJ1-6; possibly TRBD1 for D (6 bases). CDR3 length: 14 residues. The germline gives CDR1 SGHTA, CDR2 FQGNSA. V dropped 5 bases and J dropped 8 bases, with 13 bases sitting between them. CDR3 DNA sequence: TGTGCCAGCAGCATACAAGGGGGGGATTCACCCCTCCACTTT. Its translation: CASSIQGGDSPLHF. The full variable domain, its missing parts supplied by reference TRBV7-2 and TRBJ1-6, is GAGVSQSPSNKVTEKGKDVELRCDPISGHTALYWYRQSLGQGLEFLIYFQGNSAPDKSGLPSDRFSAERTGGSVSTLTIQRTQQEDSAVYLCASSIQGGDSPLHFGNGTRLTVT.

This chain uses TRBV7-2 with TRBJ2-3; a weak D match, TRBD2 (5 bases). Between the trimmed V and J ends, which lost 2 bases and 4 bases, there was a span of 10 bases. CDR1 SGHTA and CDR2 FQGNSA come from the germline V gene. CDR3 length: 14 amino acids. The CDR3 region is CASSLRRFPDTQYF. The CDR3 DNA reads as TGTGCCAGCAGCTTAAGGAGGTTCCCAGATACGCAGTATTTT. The full variable domain, its missing parts supplied by reference TRBV7-2 and TRBJ2-3, is GAGVSQSPSNKVTEKGKDVELRCDPISGHTALYWYRQSLGQGLEFLIYFQGNSAPDKSGLPSDRFSAERTGGSVSTLTIQRTQQEDSAVYLCASSLRRFPDTQYFGPGTRLTVL.

V and J are TRBV5-1 and TRBJ1-1; 8 nucleotides line up with TRBD1. J gave up 6 bases and V 4 bases, and 5 bases lay outside the gene matches. Germline V gene sequence: CDR1 SGHRS, CDR2 YFSETQ. The CDR3 contains 13 residues. CDR3 residues: CASSRTGSAEAFF. CDR3 sequence (DNA): TGCGCCAGCAGCAGGACAGGGTCGGCTGAAGCTTTCTTT.

This clonotype came up a few times. V and J are TRBV5-1 and TRBJ2-7, with TRBD1 identical over 9 bases. The ends lost 0 bases at V and 4 bases at J; junction bases unmatched: 2. Germline-derived CDR1 and CDR2 are SGHRS and YFSETQ. The CDR3 has 14 amino acids. The CDR3 reads CASSLAGTGYEQYV. The CDR3 nucleotides are TGCGCCAGCAGCTTGGCCGGGACAGGGTACGAGCAGTACGTC.

There are many counts of this clonotype. The chain combines TRBV7-2 with TRBJ2-3; D tentatively fits TRBD1 or TRBD2 (5 bases each). The V end lost 3 bases, the J end lost 10 bases, and 14 bases lay between the germline ends. The length of the CDR3 is 13 residues. Germline-derived CDR1 and CDR2 are SGHTA and FQGNSA. DNA of the CDR3: TGTGCCAGCAGCTTGGGCAGGGAGTGGGCGCAGTATTTT. Its protein product is CASSLGREWAQYF.

This clonotype was observed many times. This chain connects TRBV12-3 or TRBV12-4 to TRBJ1-1; 7 positions match TRBD1. V gave up 7 bases and J gave up 2 bases; unmatched junction bases: 7. This CDR3 has 14 residues. This CDR3 reads CASTFGTVNTEAFF. For the CDR3, the DNA is TGTGCCAGCACCTTTGGGACAGTTAACACTGAAGCTTTCTTT.

At least ten counts were recorded for this clonotype. The V and J genes are TRBV29-1 and TRBJ2-3; tentative D call: TRBD2 (5 bases). The CDR3 extends over 12 amino acids. Germline V gene sequence: CDR1 SQVTM, CDR2 ANQGSEA. Trimming removed 4 bases at V and 4 bases at J, with 9 bases between. CDR3 DNA sequence: TGCAGCGTTGTCGGGGATTCAGATACGCAGTATTTT. This codes for CSVVGDSDTQYF.

CDR3 sequence: CASSFGAGGSTDTQYF. CDR3 in DNA: TGTGCCAGCAGCTTTGGCGCGGGGGGGTCCACAGATACGCAGTATTTT. The chain links TRBV7-3 to TRBJ2-3, with 9 bases aligning to TRBD2. This CDR3 comprises 16 residues. Trimming at V came to 3 bases and at J to 2 bases, leaving 6 bases not matched to a gene. Germline V gene lookup returns CDR1 SGHTA and CDR2 FQGTGA.

This clonotype was observed a handful of times. This chain links TRBV25-1 with TRBJ1-4; D might be TRBD1 (5 bases). This CDR3 comprises 16 residues. Germline CDR1 MGHDK, CDR2 SYGVNS. V gave up 2 bases and J gave up 0 bases, with 10 bases separating them. CDR3 sequence: CASSEPRDATNEKLFF. The CDR3 bases are TGTGCCAGCAGTGAACCCAGGGACGCAACTAATGAAAAACTGTTTTTT.

The chain uses TRBV6-1 and TRBJ1-2; no clear D gene. The CDR3 is 13 residues long. Trimming left V 6 bases short and J 6 bases short, with 14 bases between. Per germline, CDR1 MNHNS and CDR2 SASEGT. This CDR3 reads CASRTTVPHGYTF. For the CDR3, the DNA is TGTGCCAGCAGAACGACGGTCCCCCATGGCTACACCTTC.

The gene calls are TRBV19 and TRBJ1-2, with D perhaps matching TRBD1 (5 bases). The CDR3 extends over 15 amino acids. Trimming stripped 2 bases from V and 6 bases from J, with 16 bases between. Germline V CDR1 and CDR2: LNHDA, SQIVND (reference sequence). CDR3 sequence: CASSIPNGGANGYTF. CDR3 bases: TGTGCCAGTAGTATACCCAACGGAGGGGCGAATGGCTACACCTTC.

This clonotype was seen only a few times. The chain joins TRBV6-2 or TRBV6-3 to TRBJ2-7; 8 bases are shared with TRBD1. Trimming took 6 bases from V and 2 from J; bases not matched to a gene: 9. Looked up from germline, CDR1 is MNHEY and CDR2 is SVGEGT. This CDR3 region has 15 residues. The CDR3 sequence: CASRTTGGTTYEQYF. In DNA form, the CDR3 reads TGTGCCAGCAGGACTACAGGGGGTACTACCTACGAGCAGTACTTC.

This clonotype was seen only a few times. The chain has TRBV5-5 and TRBJ1-5, with 11 bases that match TRBD1. The CDR3 covers 15 residues. V dropped 4 bases and J dropped 5; count of bases not matched to a gene: 5. The germline gives CDR1 SGHKS, CDR2 YYEKEE (reference sequence). CDR3 in amino acids: CASSGSGQGDQPQHF. Written as DNA, the CDR3 is TGTGCCAGCAGCGGGTCGGGACAGGGGGATCAGCCCCAGCATTTT.

J is TRBJ1-5 and V is TRBV5-1; 9 bases fit TRBD1. The CDR3 is 15 amino acids. Germline loops: CDR1 SGHRS, CDR2 YFSETQ. The junction had 4 bases not matched to a gene; V was cut back by 0 bases and J by 6 bases. The CDR3 DNA reads TGCGCCAGCAGCTTGGGACAGGGGGTGAGTCAGCCCCAGCATTTT. It specifies CASSLGQGVSQPQHF.

In this sample, this clonotype turned up a few times. The rearrangement links TRBV30 to TRBJ1-6; the D is unclear. Trimming left V 4 bases short and J 13 bases short, with 11 bases between. The germline V gene encodes CDR1 GTSNPN and CDR2 SVGIG (reference sequence). The CDR3 covers 11 residues. The CDR3 nucleotides read TGTGCCTGGACCCGTATTCACCCCCTCCACTTT. It translates to CAWTRIHPLHF.

The gene calls are TRBV6-5 and TRBJ2-7; D possibly uses TRBD1 or TRBD2 (5 bases each). The CDR3 totals 13 residues. V gave up 2 bases and J gave up 3 bases, with 8 bases separating them. Germline CDR1 reads MNHEY; CDR2 reads SVGAGI. CDR3 amino acids: CASSYRDGYEQYF. CDR3 nucleotides: TGTGCCAGCAGTTACCGGGACGGCTACGAGCAGTACTTC.

This clonotype was seen more than once but under ten times. J is TRBJ1-1 and V is TRBV20-1; D might be TRBD1 (6 bases). CDR1 is DFQATT, CDR2 SNEGSKA, per germline (reference sequence). Trimming stripped 6 bases from V and 1 base from J, with 12 bases between. This CDR3 spans 13 amino acids. The CDR3 protein is CSASQGANTEAFF. CDR3 in DNA: TGCAGTGCATCACAGGGAGCGAACACTGAAGCTTTCTTT.

The table lists this clonotype with a few counts. This sequence joins TRBV7-9 and TRBJ2-1, with a weak D call TRBD2 (6 bases). Germline-derived CDR1 and CDR2 are SEHNR and FQNEAQ (reference sequence). The CDR3 extends over 16 amino acids. V was clipped by 5 bases and J by 8 bases, with 22 bases between them. CDR3 in DNA: TGTGCCAGCAGCCCATGGGGTGAGATACTAGCATATGAGCAGTTCTTC. Translation: CASSPWGEILAYEQFF.

This sequence joins TRBV29-1 and TRBJ1-1; no clear D. Trimming removed 6 bases at V and 0 bases at J, with 11 bases between. The CDR3 sequence is 13 residues long. Germline values: CDR1 SQVTM, CDR2 ANQGSEA. DNA for the CDR3: TGCAGCGTCCTGGAGGTTATGAACACTGAAGCTTTCTTT. It translates to CSVLEVMNTEAFF.